Below are 9 T cell receptor gamma chains sequenced from a single sample in a study of γδ T cells in repeated Plasmodium falciparum infection. Flow sorting of PBMC yielded separate Vgamma9/Vdelta2+ and Vdelta2-negative gammadelta T cell populations for bulk repertoire analysis. TCRdb re-called the multiplex PCR reads through CATT. The sample lists approximately 26,000 gamma-chain clones, around 3% occurring once. The sequenced sample consisted of gamma-delta T cells from blood. Receptor source: a pool of human donors (malaria-infected and uninfected, not separated).

This clone was recorded at least ten times. TCRdb shows a much larger clone's protein in place of this DNA's translation, and the two differ at residue 11, likely through a read error; the protein shown is translated from the DNA. The chain links TRGV9 to TRGJ1 or TRGJ2. The CDR3 is 14 residues long. Germline V gene lookup returns CDR1 GITISATS and CDR2 ISYDGTV (reference sequence). The chain's CDR3 is CALWEVQHYYEKLF. The DNA for the CDR3 is TGTGCCTTGTGGGAGGTGCAACATTATTATGAGAAACTCTTT.

A note on this clone: With a far larger clone one base away, a read error is the likely cause. The chain recombines TRGV9 with TRGJ1 or TRGJ2. The J gene, left out of TCRdb, was set here by checking the DNA against germline. Germline CDR1 and CDR2: GITISATS and ISYDGTV (reference sequence). The CDR3 is 14 amino acids. As DNA, the CDR3 is TGCGCCTTGTGGGAGGTCCCACTATGTTATAAGAAACTCTTT. Amino acid sequence: CALWEVPLCYKKLF.

In this sample, this clone turned up many times. The translation of this DNA and the TCRdb protein of a much larger clone differ at residue 6, probably owing to a read error; the protein shown here is translated from the DNA. This chain connects TRGV4 to TRGJ1 or TRGJ2. J gave up 4 bases and V 2 bases, and 8 bases lay outside the gene matches. CDR1 is EGSTGY, CDR2 YDSYTSSV, per germline. This CDR3 contains 14 residues. The CDR3 loop is CATWDEPGYYKKLF. The CDR3 region has the DNA TGTGCCACCTGGGATGAGCCTGGATATTATAAGAAACTCTTT.

In its sample, this clone was seen many times. The protein recorded in TCRdb matches a much larger clone and deviates from this DNA's translation at residue 9, suggesting a read error; the protein here is obtained by translating the DNA. The CDR3 region has the DNA TGTGCCACCTGGGATGGTTTCGAGAGACTCTTT. As protein: CATWDGFERLF. No J gene was assigned, while the V gene was called as TRGV4. Germline CDR1 reads EGSTGY; CDR2 reads YDSYTSSV. CDR3 length equals 11 residues.

Comments on this clone: The protein TCRdb gives is from a much larger clone and does not agree with this DNA's translation at residue 10, likely a read error; the protein shown here comes from the DNA. The V call is TRGV9, the J call TRGJP1. TCRdb leaves out the J gene; it was filled in here by matching the DNA to germline. Germline-derived CDR1 and CDR2 are GITISATS and ISYDGTV (reference sequence). The CDR3 has 17 amino acids. The junction had 14 bases not matched to a gene; V was cut back by 4 bases and J by 3 bases. The chain's CDR3 is CALWDHREYATGWFKIF. The CDR3 DNA reads TGTGCCTTGTGGGACCACAGGGAATATGCCACTGGTTGGTTCAAGATATTT.

At least ten counts were recorded for this clone. It differs at one base from a far larger clone, so likely a read error. V usage is TRGV9 and J usage is TRGJ1 or TRGJ2. TCRdb leaves out the J gene; it was filled in here by matching the DNA to germline. The germline gives CDR1 GITISATS, CDR2 ISYDGTV (reference sequence). CDR3 size: 14 residues. V shed 0 bases, J shed 4 bases, and the junction held 6 bases outside the gene matches. In nucleotides, the CDR3 is TGTGCCTTGTGGGAGGTGCTCCCCTATTATAAGAAACTCTTT. It is translated as CALWEVLPYYKKLF.

This clone was seen only a few times. The TCRdb protein comes from a much larger clone and disagrees with this DNA's translation at residue 9, likely due to a read error; the protein given here is derived from the DNA. The V gene is TRGV9, the J gene TRGJP. No J segment appears in TCRdb, so it was assigned here by matching the sequence to germline. The CDR3 is 17 amino acids. From germline, CDR1 is GITISATS and CDR2 ISYDGTV (reference sequence). The junction had 8 bases not matched to a gene; V was cut back by 1 base and J by 8 bases. The CDR3 here is CALWEVLQKLGKKIKVF. The CDR3 DNA sequence: TGTGCCTTGTGGGAGGTCCTCCAAAAGTTGGGCAAAAAAATCAAGGTATTT.

Comment on this clone: TCRdb attributes to this sequence the protein of a much larger clone, which differs from the DNA translation at residue 7; a read error is likely, and the protein displayed is translated from the DNA. The J gene is TRGJ1 or TRGJ2, the V gene TRGV9. The J gene, left out of TCRdb, was set here by checking the DNA against germline. The CDR3 covers 15 residues. From germline, CDR1 is GITISATS and CDR2 ISYDGTV (reference sequence). The ends lost 3 bases at V and 3 bases at J; junction bases unmatched: 11. Here the CDR3 reads CALWESQEVYYKKLF. The CDR3, as DNA: TGTGCCTTGTGGGAGTCCCAGGAGGTTTATTATAAGAAACTCTTT.

This clone was observed at least ten times. This likely stems from a read error, as it lies one base from a far larger clone. The chain combines TRGV9 with TRGJP. This CDR3 region has 17 residues. V was pared by 4 bases and J by 4 bases, with 7 bases of the junction left unmatched. CDR1 is GITISATS and CDR2 is ISYDGTV in the germline V gene (reference sequence). The DNA of the CDR3 is TGTGCCTTGTGGGAAGGAGAACAAGAGTTGGGCAAAAAAATCAAGGTATTT. Translating gives CALWEGEQELGKKIKVF.